This T cell receptor beta chain was obtained from a study of shared clonotypes between healthy human individuals. At the level of the study: Each donor contributed plates that comprised three CD4 naive, three CD4 memory, two CD8 naive and one CD8 memory. General study findings and limits: Owing to a small donor count, the genetic and exposure-history diversity represented was limited. Approximately 5.4% of naive CD4 clonotypes were common to a few donors. Sequencing depth was expected to influence donor clonotype sharing.

The method was immunoSEQ multiplex PCR; TCRdb's version includes in-frame clones alone and lacks a portion of them. The sample includes roughly 680,000 clones, 72% of them seen just once. As regards this clone: The antigen remains undetermined.

With 6 bases clipped from V and 1 base from J, the junction kept 2 bases outside the gene matches. This CDR3 comprises 13 residues. Per the germline V gene, CDR1 is LGHNT and CDR2 is FRNRAP. The chain is built from TRBV12-5 and TRBJ2-5; 7 bases map to TRBD2. The sequence came from a woman aged 30 to 39 in good health. The material sequenced was memory CD4+ T cells sorted from blood. The subset denotes: CD45RA-negative fraction. CDR3 in amino acids: CASGPSGQETQYF. The CDR3 DNA sequence: TGTGCTAGTGGACCTAGCGGCCAAGAGACCCAGTACTTC.